What follows is one T cell receptor beta chain and its context. Looked up from germline, CDR1 is MDHEN and CDR2 is SYDVKM. V trimming: 6 bases; J trimming: 8 bases; junction bases outside the gene matches: 9. There are 15 residues in the CDR3. This sample is drawn from a study of cytomegalovirus exposure and HLA in healthy donors. Study as a whole: The study's early data release held tens of millions of unique TCRs from HLA-typed donors.

13 Jbeta primers and 60 Vbeta primers were used for the PCR. The table came from immunoSEQ multiplex PCR; TCRdb's copy has only in-frame clones and leaves some out. The specimen's table records 150,000 or so clones. Participants comprised healthy donors of bone marrow. The gene calls are TRBV28 and TRBJ2-1; TRBD1 agrees at 11 bases. Specimen: PBMCs. The sequence came from a woman between 45 and 60 years old in good health and CMV-seronegative. This CDR3 is CASSPGQGAHYEQFF. The DNA for the CDR3 is TGTGCCAGCAGCCCTGGACAGGGGGCGCATTATGAGCAGTTCTTC.